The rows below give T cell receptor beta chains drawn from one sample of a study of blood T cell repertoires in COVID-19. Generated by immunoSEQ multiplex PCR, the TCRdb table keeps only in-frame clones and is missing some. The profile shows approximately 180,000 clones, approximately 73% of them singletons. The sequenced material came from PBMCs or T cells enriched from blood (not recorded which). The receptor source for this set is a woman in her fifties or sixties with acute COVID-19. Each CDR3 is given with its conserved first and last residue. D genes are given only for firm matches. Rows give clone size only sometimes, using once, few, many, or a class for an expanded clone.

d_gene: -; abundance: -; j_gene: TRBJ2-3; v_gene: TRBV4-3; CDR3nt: TGCGCCAGCATGGGGGGAAGCACAGATACGCAGTATTTT; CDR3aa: CASMGGSTDTQYF
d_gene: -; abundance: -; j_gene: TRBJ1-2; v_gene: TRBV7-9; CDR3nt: TGTGCCAGCAGGGGCCGCGACCCTAACTATGGCTACACCTTC; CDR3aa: CASRGRDPNYGYTF
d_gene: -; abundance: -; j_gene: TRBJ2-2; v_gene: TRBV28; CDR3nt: TGTGCCAGCAGTCCTCTTGTAAATGCCGGGGAGCTGTTTTTT; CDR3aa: CASSPLVNAGELFF
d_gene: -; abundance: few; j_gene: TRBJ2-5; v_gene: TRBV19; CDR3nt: TGTGCCAGTAGCACCGGGACACCTCGACGGTACTTC; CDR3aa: CASSTGTPRRYF
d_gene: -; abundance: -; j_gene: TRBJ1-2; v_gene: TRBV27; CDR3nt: TGTGCCACCGCGAACAGTAGTCTTGGCTACACCTTC; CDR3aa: CATANSSLGYTF
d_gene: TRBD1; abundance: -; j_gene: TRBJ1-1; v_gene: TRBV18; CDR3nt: TGTGCCAGCTCACGGGACAGATTGAACACTGAAGCTTTCTTT; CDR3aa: CASSRDRLNTEAFF
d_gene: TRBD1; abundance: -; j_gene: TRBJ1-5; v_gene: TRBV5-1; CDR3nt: TGCGCCAGCAGGCCTGACAGGGATCAGCCCCAGCATTTT; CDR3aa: CASRPDRDQPQHF
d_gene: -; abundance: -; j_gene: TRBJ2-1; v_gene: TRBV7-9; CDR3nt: TGTGCCAGCAGCTTACAGGGAAGGGATTTCGATGAGCAGTTCTTC; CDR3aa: CASSLQGRDFDEQFF
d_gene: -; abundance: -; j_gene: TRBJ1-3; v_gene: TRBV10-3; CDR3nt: TGTGCCATCATGGGCAGCTTCTCTGGAAACACCATATATTTT; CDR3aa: CAIMGSFSGNTIYF
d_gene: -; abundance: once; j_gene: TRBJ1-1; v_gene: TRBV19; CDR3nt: TGTGCCAGTTCGAGGGGGACGAACACTGAAGCTTTCTTT; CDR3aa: CASSRGTNTEAFF
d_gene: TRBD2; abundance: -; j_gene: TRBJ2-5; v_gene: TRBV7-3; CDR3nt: TGTGCCAGCAGAGCCGGGACTAGCGGGGGGCAAGAGACCCAGTACTTC; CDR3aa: CASRAGTSGGQETQYF
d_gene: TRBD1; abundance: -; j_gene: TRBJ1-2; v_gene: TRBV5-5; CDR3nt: TGTGCCAGCAGCCTCGGGACTGACAGGGGGCGCGAAGGCTACACCTTC; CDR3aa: CASSLGTDRGREGYTF
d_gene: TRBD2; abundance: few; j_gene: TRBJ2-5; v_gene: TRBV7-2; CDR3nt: TGTGCCAGCAGCTTAGGGACTAGCGGGGGGCCGGGTGAGACCCAGTACTTC; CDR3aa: CASSLGTSGGPGETQYF
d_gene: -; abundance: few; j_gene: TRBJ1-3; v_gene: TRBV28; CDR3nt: TGTGCCAGCAGTCATCTAGAGGATGCTGGAAACACCATATATTTT; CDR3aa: CASSHLEDAGNTIYF
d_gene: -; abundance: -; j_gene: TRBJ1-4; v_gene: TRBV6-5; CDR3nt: TGTGCCTCGGGTCGAGGAGCTAATGAAAAACTGTTTTTT; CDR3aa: CASGRGANEKLFF
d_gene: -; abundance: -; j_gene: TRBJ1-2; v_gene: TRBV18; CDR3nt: TGTGCCAGCTCACCACTGGGGTCTCAGGGTGGCTACACCTTC; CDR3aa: CASSPLGSQGGYTF
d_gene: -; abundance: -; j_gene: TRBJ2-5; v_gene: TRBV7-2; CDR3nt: TGTGCCAGCAGCGGGAGCGGGGAGAGGGGGTCCGAGACCCAGTACTTC; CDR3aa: CASSGSGERGSETQYF
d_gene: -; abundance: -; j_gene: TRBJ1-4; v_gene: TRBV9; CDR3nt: TGTGCCAGCACCCACTCGGGGGCAACTAATGAAAAACTGTTTTTT; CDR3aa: CASTHSGATNEKLFF
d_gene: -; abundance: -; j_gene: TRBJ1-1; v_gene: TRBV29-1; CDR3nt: TGCAGCTCTCGTGGGGGGGGGACGAACACTGAAGCTTTCTTT; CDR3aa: CSSRGGGTNTEAFF
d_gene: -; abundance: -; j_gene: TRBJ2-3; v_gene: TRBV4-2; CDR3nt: TGTGCCAGCAGCCAAGAAAGGACATCCCGCACAGATACGCAGTATTTT; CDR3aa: CASSQERTSRTDTQYF
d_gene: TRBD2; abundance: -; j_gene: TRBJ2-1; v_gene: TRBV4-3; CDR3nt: TGCGCCAGCAGCCAAGAGGGGGGGGTCCAGACTGAGCAGTTCTTC; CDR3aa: CASSQEGGVQTEQFF
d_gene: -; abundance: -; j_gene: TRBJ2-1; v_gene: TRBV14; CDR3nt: TGTGCCAGCAGCCAGGTCGCGAGCTCCTACAATGAGCAGTTCTTC; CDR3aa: CASSQVASSYNEQFF
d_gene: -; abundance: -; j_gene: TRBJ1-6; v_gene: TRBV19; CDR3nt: TGTGCCAGTAGAATGAGCGCAATGGGTTCACCCCTCCACTTT; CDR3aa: CASRMSAMGSPLHF
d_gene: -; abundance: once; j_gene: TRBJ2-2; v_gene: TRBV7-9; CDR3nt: TGTGCCAGCAGCTTAGTGAGAGGGGGAAACACCGGGGAGCTGTTTTTT; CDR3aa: CASSLVRGGNTGELFF
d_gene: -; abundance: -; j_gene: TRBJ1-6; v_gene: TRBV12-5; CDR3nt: TGTGCTAGTGGTTTGAGAAACGGGGAAACAACCTATAATTCACCCCTCCACTTT; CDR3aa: CASGLRNGETTYNSPLHF
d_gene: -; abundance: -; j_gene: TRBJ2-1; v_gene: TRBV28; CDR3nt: TGTGCCAGCACCCCGCTTGGGGGCTACCCCTTGAGGCATAATGAGCAGTTCTTC; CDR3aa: CASTPLGGYPLRHNEQFF
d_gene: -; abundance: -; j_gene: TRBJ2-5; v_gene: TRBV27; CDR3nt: TGTGCCAGCAGGGATCGGCGGCTTTGGGAGACCCAGTACTTC; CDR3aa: CASRDRRLWETQYF
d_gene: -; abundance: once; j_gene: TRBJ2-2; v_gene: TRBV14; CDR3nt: TGTGCCAGCAGCCGAGGAGTTACGGCCAACACCGGGGAGCTGTTTTTT; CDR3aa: CASSRGVTANTGELFF
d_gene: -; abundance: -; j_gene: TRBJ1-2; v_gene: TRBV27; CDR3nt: TGTGCCAGCAGTTTTGAGCCGGGGGGCTATGGCTACACCTTC; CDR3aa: CASSFEPGGYGYTF
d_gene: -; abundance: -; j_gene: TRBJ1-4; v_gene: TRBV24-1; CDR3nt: TGTGCCACCAGTGATGCGGGACGGTCGAATGAAAAACTGTTTTTT; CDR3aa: CATSDAGRSNEKLFF
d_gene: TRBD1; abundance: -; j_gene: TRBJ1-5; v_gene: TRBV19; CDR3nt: TGTGCCAGTAGGGACAGGGAATTACGCAATCAGCCCCAGCATTTT; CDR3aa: CASRDRELRNQPQHF
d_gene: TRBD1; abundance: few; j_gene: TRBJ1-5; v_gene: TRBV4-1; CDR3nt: TGCGCCAGCAGCCAAGACCCGGGACAGGCGAATCAGCCCCAGCATTTT; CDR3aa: CASSQDPGQANQPQHF
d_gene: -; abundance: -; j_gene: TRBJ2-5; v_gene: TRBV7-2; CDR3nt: TGTGCCAGCAGCCTCCAGGGTGGCGTTCAAGAGACCCAGTACTTC; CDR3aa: CASSLQGGVQETQYF
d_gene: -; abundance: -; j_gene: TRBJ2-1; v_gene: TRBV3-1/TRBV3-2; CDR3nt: TGTGCCCCACTATTCGGGGGTATTATAGGGAATGAGCAGTTCTTC; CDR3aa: CAPLFGGIIGNEQFF
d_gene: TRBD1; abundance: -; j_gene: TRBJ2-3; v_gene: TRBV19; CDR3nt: TGTGCCAGTAGTCCGACAGGGGGCACAGATACGCAGTATTTT; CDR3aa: CASSPTGGTDTQYF
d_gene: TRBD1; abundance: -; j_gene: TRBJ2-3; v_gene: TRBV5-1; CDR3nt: TGCGCCAGCAGCTTGGCCGGGGACAGTCCAGATACGCAGTATTTT; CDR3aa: CASSLAGDSPDTQYF
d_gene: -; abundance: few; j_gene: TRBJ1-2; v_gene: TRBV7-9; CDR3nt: TGTGCCAGCACCCTATCAGGACAGTTAAACTATGGCTACACCTTC; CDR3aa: CASTLSGQLNYGYTF
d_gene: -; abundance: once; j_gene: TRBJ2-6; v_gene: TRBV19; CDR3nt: TGTGCCAGTAGTATAGGGCGGTCCTCTGGGGCCAACGTCCTGACTTTC; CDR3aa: CASSIGRSSGANVLTF
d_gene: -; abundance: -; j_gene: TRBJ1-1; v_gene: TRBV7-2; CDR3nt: TGTGCCAGCAGCTTAACGGTGAACACTGAAGCTTTCTTT; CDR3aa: CASSLTVNTEAFF
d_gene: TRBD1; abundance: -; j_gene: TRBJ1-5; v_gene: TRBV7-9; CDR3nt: TGTGCCAGCAGCTCATTGGACAGGGACGAGGGGGAGCCCCAGCATTTT; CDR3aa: CASSSLDRDEGEPQHF
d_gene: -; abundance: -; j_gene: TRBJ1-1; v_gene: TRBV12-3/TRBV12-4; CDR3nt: TGTGCCAGCAGTAGAACAGAGAACACTGAAGCTTTCTTT; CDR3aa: CASSRTENTEAFF
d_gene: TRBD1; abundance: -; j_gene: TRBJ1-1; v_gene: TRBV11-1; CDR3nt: TGTGCCAGCAGCTCCACCAGGGGGCGGAGGACTGAAGCTTTCTTT; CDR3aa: CASSSTRGRRTEAFF
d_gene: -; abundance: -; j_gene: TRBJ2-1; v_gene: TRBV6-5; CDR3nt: TGTGCCAGCAGTTATGAAGCTAGAGGCTACAATGAGCAGTTCTTC; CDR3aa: CASSYEARGYNEQFF
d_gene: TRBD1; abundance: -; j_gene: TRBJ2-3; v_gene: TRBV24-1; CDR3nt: TGTGCCACCAGTGAGTGGACAGGGGCTAGCACAGATACGCAGTATTTT; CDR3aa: CATSEWTGASTDTQYF
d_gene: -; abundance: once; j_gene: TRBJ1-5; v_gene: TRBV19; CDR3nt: TGTGCCAGTAGTATATCGGGGGGAAATCAGCCCCAGCATTTT; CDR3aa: CASSISGGNQPQHF
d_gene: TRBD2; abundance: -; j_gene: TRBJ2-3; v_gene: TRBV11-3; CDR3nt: TGTGCCAGCAGCCGGACTAGCGGTAGCGGCCCTGATACGCAGTATTTT; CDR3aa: CASSRTSGSGPDTQYF
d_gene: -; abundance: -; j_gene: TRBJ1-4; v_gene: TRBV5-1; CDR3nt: TGCGCCAGCAGCTTATCGGGGACTAATGAAAAACTGTTTTTT; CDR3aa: CASSLSGTNEKLFF